The source of this TCR beta chain is a study of cytomegalovirus exposure and HLA in healthy donors. Study conclusions and caveats: The study recorded 150 to 200 TCR beta chains that were cytomegalovirus-associated. Among the CMV-associated chains, three were confirmed in vitro as specific for CMV antigens. Some public TCRs appeared in many individuals, while most sequences were rare.

Per the germline V gene, CDR1 is SGHAT and CDR2 is FQNNGV. CDR3 length: 15 residues. The V gene lost 5 bases and the J gene lost 6 bases, with 17 bases spanning the gap. From the approximately 120-subject validation cohort, which was separate from the approximately 670-subject first cohort, the donors were drawn. With respect to this clone: Its target is unknown.

The table came from immunoSEQ multiplex PCR; TCRdb's copy has only in-frame clones and leaves some out. The repertoire consists of about 180,000 clones, with less than 85% occurring once and the leading ten covering 15% to 20%. This receptor was taken from a man aged 18-30 years in good health and CMV-seropositive. Sequenced material: PBMCs. V and J are TRBV11-2 and TRBJ2-1; TRBD1 might be the D (8 bases). This CDR3 reads CASSPRTGRGNEQFF. Here the CDR3 DNA reads TGTGCCAGCAGCCCCCGGACAGGGAGGGGCAATGAGCAGTTCTTC.